Listed below are T cell receptor beta chains from one sample, sequenced in a study of blood T cell repertoires in COVID-19. Profiling relied on immunoSEQ multiplex PCR, and the TCRdb table lists in-frame clones only, not all of them. This table holds about 110,000 clones, approximately 81% found once. Sequencing input: peripheral blood. These receptors originate from a man aged 35-49 years with acute or convalescent COVID-19. Each CDR3 is given with its conserved first and last residue. Each record gives: D gene, clone size, V gene, J gene, CDR3 DNA, CDR3 protein. A D gene is named only where the DNA matches it firmly. The size field is filled for only some rows; it gives once, few, many or a size class.

d_call: TRBD2; clone_size: NA; v_call: TRBV12-3/TRBV12-4; j_call: TRBJ2-7; cdr3_nt: TGTGCCAGCAGACCCAGCGGGGCCTACGAGCAGTACTTC; cdr3_aa: CASRPSGAYEQYF
d_call: NA; clone_size: NA; v_call: TRBV15; j_call: TRBJ1-1; cdr3_nt: TGTGCCACCAGCAGAGCACGGGCAGCGGGGGACACTGAAGCTTTCTTT; cdr3_aa: CATSRARAAGDTEAFF
d_call: TRBD2; clone_size: NA; v_call: TRBV7-7; j_call: TRBJ2-5; cdr3_nt: TGTGCCAGCAGCTTCCTAGCGGGGGGGAGGGAGACCCAGTACTTC; cdr3_aa: CASSFLAGGRETQYF
d_call: TRBD1; clone_size: NA; v_call: TRBV10-1; j_call: TRBJ2-4; cdr3_nt: TGCGCCAGCCCGAGTTCTCCGGGACAGGGTGCTGGGTACTTC; cdr3_aa: CASPSSPGQGAGYF
d_call: TRBD2; clone_size: NA; v_call: TRBV9; j_call: TRBJ2-1; cdr3_nt: TGTGCCAGCAGCGTCACTAGCGGCTACAATGAGCAGTTCTTC; cdr3_aa: CASSVTSGYNEQFF
d_call: NA; clone_size: many; v_call: TRBV7-2; j_call: TRBJ2-5; cdr3_nt: TGTGCCAGCAGCCTTCTAAGTGAGACCCAGTACTTC; cdr3_aa: CASSLLSETQYF
d_call: TRBD1; clone_size: NA; v_call: TRBV5-1; j_call: TRBJ2-7; cdr3_nt: TGCGCCAGCAGATATAGGGACAGGGGTGTGGACGAGCAGTACTTC; cdr3_aa: CASRYRDRGVDEQYF
d_call: NA; clone_size: NA; v_call: TRBV11-2; j_call: TRBJ2-7; cdr3_nt: TGTGCCAGCAGCCCCGGGGCAGGACTACACTACGAGCAGTACTTC; cdr3_aa: CASSPGAGLHYEQYF
d_call: NA; clone_size: NA; v_call: TRBV4-1; j_call: TRBJ1-5; cdr3_nt: TGCGCCAGCAGCTCCACGACAGATAGCAATCAGCCCCAGCATTTT; cdr3_aa: CASSSTTDSNQPQHF
d_call: NA; clone_size: NA; v_call: TRBV6-6; j_call: TRBJ2-7; cdr3_nt: TGTGCCAGCATCCCGGGGGTAAAATCCTACGAGCAGTACTTC; cdr3_aa: CASIPGVKSYEQYF
d_call: TRBD1; clone_size: few; v_call: TRBV24-1; j_call: TRBJ1-1; cdr3_nt: TGTGCCACCATTCGGATTCTAGAGACAGGGGTTAACACTGAAGCTTTCTTT; cdr3_aa: CATIRILETGVNTEAFF
d_call: NA; clone_size: NA; v_call: TRBV5-1; j_call: TRBJ1-6; cdr3_nt: TGCGCCAGCAGCCCAAAAATCGGGGATTCACCCCTCCACTTT; cdr3_aa: CASSPKIGDSPLHF
d_call: NA; clone_size: NA; v_call: TRBV27; j_call: TRBJ1-5; cdr3_nt: TGTGCCAGCAGTTTACCTCTCGTGCGCCGGCCCCAGCATTTT; cdr3_aa: CASSLPLVRRPQHF
d_call: NA; clone_size: few; v_call: TRBV6-5; j_call: TRBJ1-4; cdr3_nt: TGTGCCAGCAGGAGAGGGAAGGGTGAAAAACTGTTTTTT; cdr3_aa: CASRRGKGEKLFF
d_call: TRBD1; clone_size: NA; v_call: TRBV29-1; j_call: TRBJ2-1; cdr3_nt: TGCAGCGTACAGGGGATTTCCTACAATGAGCAGTTCTTC; cdr3_aa: CSVQGISYNEQFF
d_call: TRBD1; clone_size: NA; v_call: TRBV6-5; j_call: TRBJ2-7; cdr3_nt: TGTGCCAGCAGTTACTCCGCGACAGGGGGGTACGAGCAGTACTTC; cdr3_aa: CASSYSATGGYEQYF
d_call: NA; clone_size: few; v_call: TRBV9; j_call: TRBJ2-7; cdr3_nt: TGTGCCAGCAGCGTAGACCGGGGAAATGATTTCGAGCAGTACTTC; cdr3_aa: CASSVDRGNDFEQYF
d_call: NA; clone_size: NA; v_call: TRBV10-3; j_call: TRBJ1-1; cdr3_nt: TGTGCCATCAGTGACAGGGGAGTAGACATGAACACTGAAGCTTTCTTT; cdr3_aa: CAISDRGVDMNTEAFF
d_call: NA; clone_size: NA; v_call: TRBV24-1; j_call: TRBJ2-5; cdr3_nt: TGTGCCACCAGCGACGACAGGAGCTGGGAGACCCAGTACTTC; cdr3_aa: CATSDDRSWETQYF
d_call: TRBD1; clone_size: NA; v_call: TRBV6-1; j_call: TRBJ2-7; cdr3_nt: TGTGCCAGCAGTGAAAAGACAGGGGTCAACTCCTACGAGCAGTACTTC; cdr3_aa: CASSEKTGVNSYEQYF
d_call: NA; clone_size: NA; v_call: TRBV19; j_call: TRBJ1-5; cdr3_nt: TGTGCCAGTTACACCGATCAGCCCCAGCATTTT; cdr3_aa: CASYTDQPQHF
d_call: TRBD1; clone_size: NA; v_call: TRBV19; j_call: TRBJ1-2; cdr3_nt: TGTGCCAGTAGTATAGTGGCCTCGACAGGGGGCGGCTATGGCTACACCTTC; cdr3_aa: CASSIVASTGGGYGYTF
d_call: TRBD1; clone_size: NA; v_call: TRBV4-1; j_call: TRBJ2-2; cdr3_nt: TGCGCCAGCAGCCTATACACAGGGGGCTTAGACACCGGGGAGCTGTTTTTT; cdr3_aa: CASSLYTGGLDTGELFF
d_call: NA; clone_size: NA; v_call: TRBV29-1; j_call: TRBJ2-3; cdr3_nt: TGCAGCGTTGAAGATGGGTTCCGGGGAGACACAGATACGCAGTATTTT; cdr3_aa: CSVEDGFRGDTDTQYF
d_call: NA; clone_size: NA; v_call: TRBV21-1; j_call: TRBJ1-1; cdr3_nt: TGTGCCAGTTCGCTTAACAGGGCCTTACAAGCTTTCTTT; cdr3_aa: CASSLNRALQAFF
d_call: NA; clone_size: NA; v_call: TRBV3-1/TRBV3-2; j_call: TRBJ1-1; cdr3_nt: TGTGCCAGCAGCATCTACGGGGAAGCTTTCTTT; cdr3_aa: CASSIYGEAFF
d_call: TRBD1; clone_size: NA; v_call: TRBV5-1; j_call: TRBJ2-7; cdr3_nt: TGCGCCAGCGGGGAAATTACAGGGGTCGGAGAGCAGTACTTC; cdr3_aa: CASGEITGVGEQYF
d_call: NA; clone_size: NA; v_call: TRBV7-9; j_call: TRBJ1-1; cdr3_nt: TGTGCCAGCAGCTTCTGGCAGGGGAGGGGTGAAGCTTTCTTT; cdr3_aa: CASSFWQGRGEAFF
d_call: TRBD1; clone_size: NA; v_call: TRBV7-2; j_call: TRBJ2-5; cdr3_nt: TGTGCCAGCAGCCGGGATGACAGGGTGCCAGAGACCCAGTACTTC; cdr3_aa: CASSRDDRVPETQYF
d_call: NA; clone_size: NA; v_call: TRBV18; j_call: TRBJ1-2; cdr3_nt: TGTGCCAGCTCACCAAACGGTGGGGGACAAGTAGGCTACACCTTC; cdr3_aa: CASSPNGGGQVGYTF
d_call: TRBD1; clone_size: NA; v_call: TRBV11-2; j_call: TRBJ2-1; cdr3_nt: TGTGCCAGCAGCTTTTACGGGACAGACTACAATGAGCAGTTCTTC; cdr3_aa: CASSFYGTDYNEQFF
d_call: TRBD1; clone_size: NA; v_call: TRBV9; j_call: TRBJ2-7; cdr3_nt: TGTGCCAGCAGCGCCTCCCCCGGGACAGGGGGCTCCTACGAGCAGTACTTC; cdr3_aa: CASSASPGTGGSYEQYF
d_call: TRBD1; clone_size: NA; v_call: TRBV24-1; j_call: TRBJ1-4; cdr3_nt: TGTGCCACCAGCGCCTCCGGGACAGGGAGGGCAAATGAAAAACTGTTTTTT; cdr3_aa: CATSASGTGRANEKLFF
d_call: TRBD1; clone_size: NA; v_call: TRBV19; j_call: TRBJ1-2; cdr3_nt: TGTGCCAGTAGTACCTGGACAGGAGACAACTATGGCTACACCTTC; cdr3_aa: CASSTWTGDNYGYTF
d_call: TRBD1; clone_size: NA; v_call: TRBV9; j_call: TRBJ2-6; cdr3_nt: TGTGCCAGCAGCGGACAGGGTAGGTCTGGGGCCAACGTCCTGACTTTC; cdr3_aa: CASSGQGRSGANVLTF
d_call: TRBD2; clone_size: NA; v_call: TRBV7-3; j_call: TRBJ2-5; cdr3_nt: TGTGCCAGCAGCCTCGGGGCTAGCGGGGGCCAAGAGACCCAGTACTTC; cdr3_aa: CASSLGASGGQETQYF
d_call: NA; clone_size: NA; v_call: TRBV5-8; j_call: TRBJ1-2; cdr3_nt: TGTGCCAGCAGCACGGGAGATGGCTATGGCTACACCTTC; cdr3_aa: CASSTGDGYGYTF
d_call: TRBD1; clone_size: NA; v_call: TRBV19; j_call: TRBJ1-5; cdr3_nt: TGTGCCAGTAGTCCCACCGGGACAGGGTTTGTTAGCAATCAGCCCCAGCATTTT; cdr3_aa: CASSPTGTGFVSNQPQHF
d_call: NA; clone_size: NA; v_call: TRBV5-1; j_call: TRBJ2-7; cdr3_nt: TGCGCCAGCAGCTCCGGGACACCACCCTACGAGCAGTACTTC; cdr3_aa: CASSSGTPPYEQYF
d_call: TRBD1; clone_size: NA; v_call: TRBV20-1; j_call: TRBJ1-1; cdr3_nt: TGCAGTGCTAGTATCCGGACAGGGAGCACTGAAGCTTTCTTT; cdr3_aa: CSASIRTGSTEAFF
d_call: TRBD1; clone_size: NA; v_call: TRBV2; j_call: TRBJ2-7; cdr3_nt: TGTGCCAGCAGTGGGATGGACAGGGGGCCCGGCGAGCAGTACTTC; cdr3_aa: CASSGMDRGPGEQYF
d_call: NA; clone_size: NA; v_call: TRBV14; j_call: TRBJ2-3; cdr3_nt: TGTGCCAGCAGCGGACAGAGCACAGATACGCAGTATTTT; cdr3_aa: CASSGQSTDTQYF
d_call: NA; clone_size: NA; v_call: TRBV2; j_call: TRBJ1-4; cdr3_nt: TGTGCCAGCAGTGAAGACAGGGTGGCTAATGAAAAACTGTTTTTT; cdr3_aa: CASSEDRVANEKLFF
d_call: NA; clone_size: NA; v_call: TRBV28; j_call: TRBJ1-4; cdr3_nt: TGTGCCAGCAGTTTAGGTCAGGATAATGAAAAACTGTTTTTT; cdr3_aa: CASSLGQDNEKLFF
d_call: NA; clone_size: NA; v_call: TRBV12-3/TRBV12-4; j_call: TRBJ1-4; cdr3_nt: TGTGCCAGCAGTTCAAGCGGGGCCAACGGGAGGTTTTTT; cdr3_aa: CASSSSGANGRFF
d_call: TRBD2; clone_size: NA; v_call: TRBV30; j_call: TRBJ2-2; cdr3_nt: TGTGCCTGGAGTGCCGGGACTAGCGTCGTCACCGGGGAGCTGTTTTTT; cdr3_aa: CAWSAGTSVVTGELFF
d_call: NA; clone_size: NA; v_call: TRBV5-1; j_call: TRBJ2-2; cdr3_nt: TGCGCCAGCGCAGGGATCGCGAACACCGGGGAGCTGTTTTTT; cdr3_aa: CASAGIANTGELFF
d_call: TRBD1; clone_size: once; v_call: TRBV7-9; j_call: TRBJ2-7; cdr3_nt: TGTGCCAGCACCCGGGGACAGGGTTTGGGGGAGCAGTACTTC; cdr3_aa: CASTRGQGLGEQYF